The 30 T cell receptor beta chains below come from one sample, sequenced in a study of cytomegalovirus exposure and HLA in healthy donors. 60 Vbeta and 13 Jbeta primers were used in PCR. Sequencing used immunoSEQ multiplex PCR; TCRdb keeps in-frame clones, though not all of them. This table has 150,000 or so clones, 80% appearing once. Material for sequencing was PBMCs. Receptors were obtained from a man aged 25-40 years in good health and CMV-seropositive.

CDR3 loop: CASSFVRRNGYTF. The CDR3 DNA is TGTGCCAGCAGTTTTGTAAGGAGAAATGGCTACACCTTC. The J gene is TRBJ1-2, the V gene TRBV28; no reliable D call. Trimming took 3 bases from V and 6 from J, leaving 11 bases between them. Germline-derived CDR1 and CDR2 are MDHEN and SYDVKM. CDR3 length equals 13 residues.

V and J are TRBV10-2 and TRBJ2-5; D is possibly TRBD1 (5 bases). The last part of the DNA fits TRBJ2-7 better; the J call may be wrong. This CDR3 is 14 amino acids long. Germline CDR1 is WSHSY and CDR2 is SAAADI. The CDR3 nucleotides are TGCGCCAGCAGGGATCGACAGAAATCCTACGAGCAGTACTTC. It specifies CASRDRQKSYEQYF.

The genes are TRBV7-8 and TRBJ2-1; D might be TRBD2 (5 bases). The germline V gene has CDR1 SGHVS and CDR2 FQNEAQ. The CDR3 contains 15 residues. Trimming cost V 3 bases and J 8 bases, with 17 bases left between them. CDR3 in amino acids: CASSFGGRGRDEQFF. CDR3 nucleotide sequence: TGTGCCAGCAGCTTTGGTGGGAGAGGTAGGGATGAGCAGTTCTTC.

This chain links TRBV7-2 with TRBJ2-1, with a possible D match to TRBD2 (5 bases). With 0 bases removed from V and 7 bases from J, the gap between germline ends came to 16 bases. CDR3 length equals 16 residues. CDR1 SGHTA and CDR2 FQGNSA come from the germline V gene. CDR3: CASSLALGRMSNEQFF. CDR3 sequence (DNA): TGTGCCAGCAGCTTAGCGCTAGGGAGAATGAGTAATGAGCAGTTCTTC.

J is TRBJ1-1 and V is TRBV28; D possibly corresponds to TRBD1 (5 bases). The CDR3 spans 17 residues. The V end was cut by 2 bases, the J end by 1 base, with 17 bases between. Germline V CDR1 and CDR2: MDHEN, SYDVKM. The DNA for the CDR3 is TGTGCCAGCAGTTTAGCCCCTCTCGGACACACGAACACTGAAGCTTTCTTT. Its protein is CASSLAPLGHTNTEAFF.

Regarding this clone: The sample carries other DNA sequences with the same CDR3. The chain employs TRBV11-2 and TRBJ2-7, with TRBD2 identical over 8 bases. This CDR3 has 15 amino acids. The germline CDR1 and CDR2 sequences are SGHAT and FQNNGV. Trimming removed 0 bases from V and 4 bases from J; junction bases left unmatched: 5. The CDR3 sequence is CASSLEAGVNYEQYF. CDR3 sequence (DNA): TGTGCCAGCAGCTTAGAAGCGGGAGTAAATTACGAGCAGTACTTC.

The chain links TRBV6-5 to TRBJ2-5, with D possibly TRBD1 on 6 matching bases. The J call is uncertain, as TRBJ2-7 better fits the DNA end. The CDR3 has 12 amino acids. The germline gives CDR1 MNHEY, CDR2 SVGAGI. CDR3 loop: CASSADSYEQYF. CDR3 sequence (DNA): TGTGCCAGCAGTGCGGACAGTTACGAGCAGTACTTC.

J is TRBJ1-5 and V is TRBV6-5, with D possibly being TRBD1 (6 bases). Per germline, CDR1 MNHEY and CDR2 SVGAGI. With 8 bases removed from V and 4 bases from J, the gap between germline ends came to 18 bases. The CDR3 is 15 residues long. The CDR3 loop reads CASRTPQGQNQPQHF. The CDR3 nucleotides read TGTGCCAGCCGAACCCCACAGGGACAAAATCAGCCCCAGCATTTT.

The chain has TRBV2 and TRBJ2-2; possibly TRBD2 for D (5 bases). V was pared by 0 bases and J by 6 bases, with 14 bases between. Germline V gene lookup returns CDR1 SNHLY and CDR2 FYNNEI. There are 16 residues in the CDR3. This chain's CDR3 is CASSEAGAGVAGELFF. In DNA form, the CDR3 reads TGTGCCAGCAGTGAAGCGGGAGCAGGCGTGGCCGGGGAGCTGTTTTTT. Combining the CDR3 with reference TRBV2 and TRBJ2-2 gives the whole variable domain EPEVTQTPSHQVTQMGQEVILRCVPISNHLYFYWYRQILGQKVEFLVSFYNNEISEKSEIFDDQFSVERPDGSNFTLKIRSTKLEDSAMYFCASSEAGAGVAGELFFGEGSRLTVL.

The rearrangement links TRBV7-9 to TRBJ2-3, with 10 positions matching TRBD2. There are 15 residues in the CDR3. Germline V gene data show CDR1 as SEHNR and CDR2 as FQNEAQ (reference sequence). V trimming: 7 bases; J trimming: 1 base; junction bases outside the gene matches: 5. The CDR3 sequence: CASTPSGSGTDTQYF. Written as DNA, the CDR3 is TGTGCCAGCACCCCTAGCGGGAGCGGCACAGATACGCAGTATTTT.

The count of this clone is one. The V gene is TRBV10-3, the J gene TRBJ2-3, with D possibly matching TRBD2 (6 bases). This CDR3 is 14 amino acids long. Germline CDR1 and CDR2: ENHRY and SYGVKD. V shed 6 bases and J shed 2 bases, with 12 bases lying between them. CDR3 region: CAIRTGTATDTQYF. The CDR3 DNA follows: TGTGCCATCAGGACCGGGACTGCCACAGATACGCAGTATTTT.

The chain uses TRBV10-3 and TRBJ2-2, with 7 bases identical to TRBD1. CDR1 is ENHRY, CDR2 SYGVKD, per germline. This CDR3 region has 17 residues. The trim removed 0 bases at V and 5 bases at J, leaving 9 bases unmatched. Here the CDR3 DNA reads TGTGCCATCAGTGAGTCTATTCTCGGGACAGTTACCGGGGAGCTGTTTTTT. It encodes CAISESILGTVTGELFF.

The chain combines TRBV28 with TRBJ1-5; maybe TRBD1 (5 bases). The CDR3 runs 14 residues. The germline gives CDR1 MDHEN, CDR2 SYDVKM. V was pared by 6 bases and J by 2 bases, with 11 bases between. The DNA for the CDR3 is TGTGCCAGCAGCCGGGGAGGGGGCAATCAGCCCCAGCATTTT. This sequence encodes CASSRGGGNQPQHF.

The chain carries TRBV4-1 and TRBJ2-1, with D hard to call. From germline, CDR1 is MGHRA and CDR2 YSYEKL. With 1 base removed from V and 12 bases from J, the gap between germline ends came to 13 bases. CDR3 length: 13 residues. CDR3 nucleotides: TGCGCCAGCAGCCAAGGCCCCGACAAGGTGCAGTTCTTC. It yields the protein CASSQGPDKVQFF.

The chain recombines TRBV28 with TRBJ2-6; the match to TRBD2 covers 8 bases. Germline V gene data show CDR1 as MDHEN and CDR2 as SYDVKM. The V and J ends lost 8 bases and 0 bases, in that order; junction bases with no gene match: 12. The CDR3 consists of 18 residues. The CDR3 loop reads CASETSGLGGSGANVLTF. The CDR3 DNA sequence: TGTGCCAGCGAAACCTCGGGACTAGGGGGCTCTGGGGCCAACGTCCTGACTTTC.

This clone was observed a single time. The rearrangement links TRBV2 to TRBJ1-4; tentatively, D is TRBD1 (6 bases). The CDR3 loop spans 14 amino acids. In germline, CDR1 is SNHLY, CDR2 FYNNEI. Trimming took 8 bases from V and 4 from J, leaving 14 bases between them. The CDR3 nucleotides read TGTGCCAGCGCTAGAAGGGGGGGTAATGAAAAACTGTTTTTT. It is translated as CASARRGGNEKLFF.

The gene calls are TRBV5-4 and TRBJ2-5; 15 bases match TRBD2. CDR3 length: 18 amino acids. CDR1 and CDR2 from the germline V gene are SGHNT and YYREEE (reference sequence). Trimming removed 2 bases from V and 1 base from J; junction bases left unmatched: 6. The CDR3: CASSFGGLAGGSQETQYF. The DNA of the CDR3 is TGTGCCAGCAGCTTCGGGGGACTAGCGGGAGGTAGCCAAGAGACCCAGTACTTC. The whole variable domain, remainder taken from reference TRBV5-4 and TRBJ2-5, is ETGVTQSPTHLIKTRGQQVTLRCSSQSGHNTVSWYQQALGQGPQFIFQYYREEENGRGNFPPRFSGLQFPNYSSELNVNALELDDSALYLCASSFGGLAGGSQETQYFGPGTRLLVL.

The chain combines TRBV6-1 with TRBJ2-2, with D possibly being TRBD2 (5 bases). From germline, CDR1 is MNHNS and CDR2 SASEGT. The length of the CDR3 is 14 residues. Trimming shortened V by 4 bases and J by 5 bases, and 11 bases separated the two germline ends. The CDR3 reads CASSVSPGTGELFF. CDR3 nucleotides: TGTGCCAGCAGTGTTAGCCCGGGGACCGGGGAGCTGTTTTTT.

The rearrangement uses TRBV2 and TRBJ2-7; perhaps TRBD2 as D (5 bases). CDR1 is SNHLY, CDR2 FYNNEI, per germline. V was trimmed by 6 bases and J by 0 bases, leaving 12 bases between them. The length of the CDR3 is 14 residues. CDR3 nucleotide sequence: TGTGCCAGCAGCCCTAACCGGGACTCCTACGAGCAGTACTTC. This gives the protein CASSPNRDSYEQYF.

The rearrangement links TRBV6-5 to TRBJ1-5; TRBD1 agrees at 7 bases. This CDR3 spans 15 amino acids. J was trimmed by 1 base and V by 6 bases; bases with no gene match: 6. Germline V gene lookup returns CDR1 MNHEY and CDR2 SVGAGI. The CDR3 loop is CASSPDRESNQPQHF. CDR3 nucleotide sequence: TGTGCCAGCAGCCCCGACAGGGAGAGCAATCAGCCCCAGCATTTT.

This clone has just a few counts. The chain carries TRBV6-1 and TRBJ2-2; TRBD1 aligns across 9 bases. Germline V gives CDR1 MNHNS, CDR2 SASEGT. There are 15 residues in the CDR3. J was trimmed by 5 bases and V by 7 bases; bases with no gene match: 8. CDR3 in DNA: TGTGCCAGCAACCGGGACAGGGACTTTACCGGGGAGCTGTTTTTT. It encodes CASNRDRDFTGELFF.

This chain uses TRBV5-1 with TRBJ2-7; 10 nucleotides align to TRBD1. The CDR3 runs 18 residues. Germline CDR1 SGHRS, CDR2 YFSETQ. J gave up 3 bases and V 2 bases, and 14 bases lay outside the gene matches. The CDR3: CASSLTGTGVIDSYEQYF. The CDR3 coding sequence is TGCGCCAGCAGCTTAACCGGGACAGGGGTTATCGACAGCTACGAGCAGTACTTC.

This chain joins TRBV28 and TRBJ2-6; possibly TRBD1 for D (6 bases). CDR3 length: 15 amino acids. Trimming took off 5 bases at V and 0 bases at J, with 8 bases between the two ends. Per the germline V gene, CDR1 is MDHEN and CDR2 is SYDVKM. The CDR3 region is CASSPQGSGANVLTF. The DNA for the CDR3 is TGTGCCAGCAGTCCACAGGGCTCTGGGGCCAACGTCCTGACTTTC. Looking up the rest from reference TRBV28 and TRBJ2-6 gives the full variable domain: DVKVTQSSRYLVKRTGEKVFLECVQDMDHENMFWYRQDPGLGLRLIYFSYDVKMKEKGDIPEGYSVSREKKERFSLILESASTNQTSMYLCASSPQGSGANVLTFGAGSRLTVL.

The genes are TRBV19 and TRBJ2-7; unclear D gene. Germline V gene data show CDR1 as LNHDA and CDR2 as SQIVND (reference sequence). The CDR3 spans 13 residues. Trimming took 3 bases from V and 2 from J, leaving 8 bases between them. The CDR3 region has the DNA TGTGCCAGTAGTATCCGGGTCCCCTACGAGCAGTACTTC. Its translation: CASSIRVPYEQYF.

This rearrangement joins TRBV4-1 to TRBJ2-7; 7 nucleotides line up with TRBD1. The germline CDR1 and CDR2 sequences are MGHRA and YSYEKL. There are 16 residues in the CDR3. Trimming at V came to 3 bases and at J to 0 bases, leaving 8 bases not matched to a gene. CDR3 sequence: CASSQLAPGGSYEQYF. The CDR3 DNA reads TGCGCCAGCAGCCAGCTGGCCCCAGGGGGCTCCTACGAGCAGTACTTC.

The chain joins TRBV2 to TRBJ1-5, with 8 bases identical to TRBD1. The CDR3 runs to 13 residues. Losses at the gene ends were 4 bases for V and 7 bases for J; bases not matched to a gene: 3. CDR1 SNHLY and CDR2 FYNNEI come from the germline V gene. The CDR3 bases are TGTGCCAGCAGTGGACAGGGGTCACAGCCCCAGCATTTT. Encoded protein: CASSGQGSQPQHF.

CDR3 region: CSAYDRNTIYF. The CDR3 DNA sequence: TGCAGTGCCTATGACAGGAACACCATATATTTT. J is TRBJ1-3 and V is TRBV20-1; D may be TRBD1 (6 bases). Germline V gene data show CDR1 as DFQATT and CDR2 as SNEGSKA (reference sequence). This CDR3 spans 11 amino acids. The germline V and J ends were trimmed by 6 bases and 7 bases, with 10 bases remaining between them.

The V gene is TRBV27, the J gene TRBJ2-7; 9 bases are a match to TRBD1. With V trimmed by 6 bases and J by 4 bases, 10 bases remained unmatched. The CDR3 contains 15 residues. Germline V gives CDR1 MNHEY, CDR2 SMNVEV (reference sequence). The CDR3 DNA reads as TGTGCCAGCAGGGGGGTGCGAGACAGGGGGTACGAGCAGTACTTC. Translation gives CASRGVRDRGYEQYF.

The gene calls are TRBV5-1 and TRBJ2-5, with unresolved D. Trimming left V 4 bases short and J 4 bases short, with 14 bases between. CDR3 size: 14 residues. Per the germline V gene, CDR1 is SGHRS and CDR2 is YFSETQ. CDR3 sequence: CASSQPTSRETQYF. In DNA form, the CDR3 reads TGCGCCAGCAGCCAACCGACTTCCCGAGAGACCCAGTACTTC.

The chain links TRBV19 to TRBJ2-7, with TRBD2 matching over 8 bases. With V trimmed by 4 bases and J by 1 base, 6 bases remained unmatched. Germline-derived CDR1 and CDR2 are LNHDA and SQIVND (reference sequence). The CDR3 runs 15 residues. The CDR3 region has the DNA TGTGCCAGTAGTAGGGAATTAGCGGGATCCTACGAGCAGTACTTC. Translated, it gives CASSRELAGSYEQYF.